Below, 23 T cell receptor beta chains from the same sample are listed, as sequenced in a study of blood T cells in healthy people across ages. Together with a sample-barcoded 5' primer, a J-beta primer mix was included in a second PCR lasting about 6 to 11 cycles. One entry per CDR3 protein results from TCRdb running MiXCR on the 5' RACE reads. The sample contains roughly 730,000 distinct CDR3 sequences, roughly three fifths of which appear only once. Material for sequencing was blood. Receptors originate from a man aged 35 to 55 in good health.

The chain has TRBV6-1 and TRBJ2-1; 12 nucleotides agree with TRBD2. V was clipped by 6 bases and J by 8 bases; unmatched bases: 11. Germline values: CDR1 MNHNS, CDR2 SASEGT. The length of the CDR3 is 16 residues. The CDR3 is CASRESRLAGVHEQFF. CDR3 nucleotide sequence: TGTGCCAGCAGAGAAAGCAGACTAGCGGGAGTCCATGAGCAGTTCTTC.

Only one count was recorded for this clonotype. The CDR3 reads CASSRGTAREQYF. The CDR3 region has the DNA TGTGCCAGCAGCCGAGGGACGGCTCGGGAGCAGTACTTC. The chain recombines TRBV28 with TRBJ2-7; D is possibly TRBD1 or TRBD2 (5 bases each). From germline, CDR1 is MDHEN and CDR2 SYDVKM. The length of the CDR3 is 13 residues. Trimming left V 6 bases short and J 7 bases short, with 16 bases between.

This clonotype was detected a few times. This chain joins TRBV2 and TRBJ2-1; D unclear. The CDR3 spans 10 residues. With 6 bases removed from V and 15 bases from J, the gap between germline ends came to 12 bases. CDR1 SNHLY and CDR2 FYNNEI come from the germline V gene. This chain's CDR3 is CASRDRGWFF. The DNA for the CDR3 is TGTGCCAGCAGAGACCGTGGGTGGTTCTTC.

CDR3 DNA: TGCAGTGCTAGAGAGACTAGTAAAGAGACCCAGTACTTC. Protein product: CSARETSKETQYF. The rearrangement joins TRBV20-1 to TRBJ2-5, with a possible D match to TRBD2 (6 bases). Trimming removed 0 bases from V and 3 bases from J, with 8 bases in between. The germline CDR1 and CDR2 sequences are DFQATT and SNEGSKA (reference sequence). The CDR3 extends over 13 amino acids.

This clonotype was observed a handful of times. This chain joins TRBV7-3 and TRBJ2-1, with 9 nucleotides matching TRBD1. Germline V gene sequence: CDR1 SGHTA, CDR2 FQGTGA. J gave up 6 bases and V 5 bases, and 8 bases lay outside the gene matches. The CDR3 length is 15 residues. CDR3 in amino acids: CASSRQDRGINEQFF. CDR3 coding DNA: TGTGCCAGCAGCCGCCAGGACAGGGGAATCAATGAGCAGTTCTTC.

V is TRBV18 and J is TRBJ2-6; D remains unclear. V was shortened by 6 bases and J by 1 base, with 13 bases between the two germline ends. This CDR3 has 16 amino acids. Germline assignment: CDR1 KGHSH and CDR2 LQKENI. CDR3 sequence reads: CASSPKDESGANVLTF. In nucleotides, the CDR3 is TGTGCCAGCTCCCCTAAGGACGAATCTGGGGCCAACGTCCTGACTTTC.

This clonotype has just a few counts. V is TRBV2 and J is TRBJ2-5; TRBD2 agrees at 11 bases. Germline V CDR1 and CDR2: SNHLY, FYNNEI. Unmatched junction bases numbered 8, after V lost 10 bases and J lost 1 base. CDR3 length: 15 residues. The CDR3 nucleotides are TGTGCCACCGCTCGACTAGCGGGGTTCCAAGAGACCCAGTACTTC. Translated: CATARLAGFQETQYF.

This clonotype was detected ten times or more. The V call is TRBV6-2 or TRBV6-3, the J call TRBJ2-1; 11 bases align to TRBD2. CDR1 and CDR2 from the germline V gene are MNHEY and SVGEGT. The V and J ends lost 7 bases and 4 bases, in that order; junction bases with no gene match: 6. This CDR3 is built from 15 residues. Written as DNA, the CDR3 is TGTGCCAGCACCTTAACTAGCGGGAGTTACAATGAGCAGTTCTTC. Translated, it gives CASTLTSGSYNEQFF.

Only a few counts were recorded for this clonotype. The chain uses TRBV5-1 and TRBJ2-7; weak D call: TRBD1 (5 bases). The DNA end favors TRBJ2-1, so the J call may be wrong. The CDR3 contains 14 residues. Germline assignment: CDR1 SGHRS and CDR2 YFSETQ. CDR3 nucleotides: TGCGCCAGCAGCCAGACAACAGGCAGCAATGAGCAGTTCTTC. It is translated as CASSQTTGSNEQFF.

This chain uses TRBV27 with TRBJ2-5, with TRBD1 identical over 8 bases. In germline, CDR1 is MNHEY, CDR2 SMNVEV (reference sequence). The CDR3 contains 17 residues. V gave up 2 bases and J gave up 11 bases; unmatched junction bases: 19. As DNA, the CDR3 is TGTGCCAGCAGTTTACCGGTCTCCAGGGACAGGCCTAGAGAGCAGTACTTC. Translating it yields CASSLPVSRDRPREQYF.

V and J are TRBV20-1 and TRBJ1-5; 8 nucleotides line up with TRBD1. The CDR3 spans 14 residues. Losses at the gene ends were 5 bases for V and 5 bases for J; bases not matched to a gene: 8. Germline CDR1 reads DFQATT; CDR2 reads SNEGSKA (reference sequence). The CDR3 DNA reads as TGCAGTGCTGGCAGGGGGCCAGGGTATCAGCCCCAGCATTTT. Translation gives CSAGRGPGYQPQHF.

Note on this clonotype: Possible read error: a much larger clone is one base away. V is TRBV20-1 and J is TRBJ2-1; TRBD2 matches at 11 bases. This CDR3 spans 15 amino acids. Germline-derived CDR1 and CDR2 are DFQATT and SNEGSKA (reference sequence). V was clipped by 4 bases and J by 9 bases; unmatched bases: 11. The CDR3 sequence: CSAMTPSGGTSEQFF. The CDR3 DNA is TGCAGTGCTATGACCCCTAGCGGGGGGACCTCTGAGCAGTTCTTC.

The chain uses TRBV29-1 and TRBJ1-2; TRBD1 is a possible D gene (5 bases). This CDR3 contains 13 residues. Trimming pared 3 bases from V and 8 bases from J, leaving 16 bases between. Germline lookup yields CDR1 SQVTM and CDR2 ANQGSEA. CDR3 residues: CSVDPGGVRGYTF. DNA for the CDR3: TGCAGCGTTGATCCCGGAGGGGTGCGGGGCTACACCTTC.

In its sample, this clonotype was seen a few times. The chain links TRBV15 to TRBJ2-1; 8 nucleotides match TRBD1. The CDR3 contains 14 residues. V lost 0 bases to trimming and J lost 7 bases; unmatched junction nucleotides: 2. Per germline, CDR1 LNHNV and CDR2 YYDKDF (reference sequence). CDR3 sequence (DNA): TGTGCCACCAGCAGAGAAAGGACAGGGAATGAGCAGTTCTTC. It is translated as CATSRERTGNEQFF.

This clonotype was recorded a few times. The rearrangement links TRBV7-2 to TRBJ2-7, with 7 bases fitting TRBD2. J gave up 6 bases and V 4 bases, and 6 bases lay outside the gene matches. CDR3 size: 13 residues. In germline, CDR1 is SGHTA, CDR2 FQGNSA. CDR3 nucleotide sequence: TGTGCCAGCAGCTGGGCGGGAGCGGGCGAGCAGTACTTC. Its protein is CASSWAGAGEQYF.

This clonotype came up a few times. This chain connects TRBV11-3 to TRBJ2-7; D is possibly TRBD1 or TRBD2 (5 bases each). The V gene lost 3 bases and the J gene lost 5 bases, with 17 bases spanning the gap. Germline V lookup: CDR1 SGHNT, CDR2 YENEEA. The CDR3 length is 15 residues. CDR3 in amino acids: CASSFSSGRTDEQYF. Here the CDR3 DNA reads TGTGCCAGCAGCTTTTCTTCGGGACGAACAGACGAGCAGTACTTC.

Only one count was recorded for this clonotype. This chain links TRBV20-1 with TRBJ2-1; 9 bases agree with TRBD2. V lost 1 base to trimming and J lost 8 bases; unmatched junction nucleotides: 6. Looked up from germline, CDR1 is DFQATT and CDR2 is SNEGSKA (reference sequence). The CDR3 extends over 14 amino acids. The DNA for the CDR3 is TGCAGTGCTAGAGTGAGCGGGAGGTCAGATGAGCAGTTCTTC. This translates into CSARVSGRSDEQFF.

CDR3 amino acids: CASAPLGASGGYTF. The CDR3 region has the DNA TGTGCCAGCGCCCCCCTGGGGGCCTCGGGTGGCTACACCTTC. The V gene is TRBV12-3 or TRBV12-4, the J gene TRBJ1-2; D possibly corresponds to TRBD1 (6 bases). The CDR3 spans 14 residues. Trimming took 8 bases from V and 7 from J, leaving 20 bases between them.

The rearrangement links TRBV20-1 to TRBJ2-5, with TRBD2 matching over 8 bases. CDR1 DFQATT and CDR2 SNEGSKA come from the germline V gene (reference sequence). Trimming took 2 bases from V and 0 from J; bases not matched to a gene: 8. The CDR3 covers 16 residues. CDR3 loop: CSARFTGGVYQETQYF. CDR3 coding DNA: TGCAGTGCTAGATTTACCGGGGGGGTGTACCAAGAGACCCAGTACTTC.

This clonotype was found a few times. V is TRBV9 and J is TRBJ2-5; 13 nucleotides match TRBD2. Germline CDR1 is SGDLS and CDR2 is YYNGEE. V shed 4 bases and J 3 bases; nucleotides not matched to a gene: 6. The CDR3 spans 16 residues. The CDR3 loop reads CASSPRGLAGEETQYF. In DNA, the CDR3 is TGTGCCAGCAGCCCCAGAGGACTAGCGGGGGAAGAGACCCAGTACTTC. The whole variable domain, filled in from reference TRBV9 and TRBJ2-5, reads DSGVTQTPKHLITATGQRVTLRCSPRSGDLSVYWYQQSLDQGLQFLIQYYNGEERAKGNILERFSAQQFPDLHSELNLSSLELGDSALYFCASSPRGLAGEETQYFGPGTRLLVL.

The chain carries TRBV7-9 and TRBJ2-3; 9 bases agree with TRBD2. Germline values: CDR1 SEHNR, CDR2 FQNEAQ (reference sequence). The CDR3 consists of 19 residues. V shed 8 bases, J shed 0 bases, and the junction held 18 bases outside the gene matches. The CDR3 DNA is TGTGCCAGCCCCAACTCCGGGCTAGCGGGACCGATTAGCACAGATACGCAGTATTTT. This codes for CASPNSGLAGPISTDTQYF.

V and J are TRBV6-5 and TRBJ2-3, with 12 bases that match TRBD2. The length of the CDR3 is 17 residues. The ends lost 2 bases at V and 4 bases at J; junction bases unmatched: 7. CDR1 MNHEY and CDR2 SVGAGI come from the germline V gene. The CDR3 here is CASSYRGLAGSPDTQYF. CDR3 bases: TGTGCCAGCAGTTACCGTGGACTAGCGGGATCCCCAGATACGCAGTATTTT.

The CDR3 spells CASSQALGQGAYNEQFF. In DNA, the CDR3 is TGTGCCAGCAGCCAAGCCCTAGGACAGGGGGCCTACAATGAGCAGTTCTTC. The chain joins TRBV14 to TRBJ2-1; the match to TRBD1 covers 10 bases. Unmatched junction bases numbered 5, after V lost 1 base and J lost 2 bases. Germline V lookup: CDR1 SGHDN, CDR2 FVKESK. The CDR3 contains 17 residues.